This TCR beta chain appears in the sequencing data of a study of blood T cell repertoires in COVID-19. Study in general: Both acute and convalescent COVID-19 samples were obtained from the United States, Italy and Spain.

The protocol was immunoSEQ multiplex PCR, while the TCRdb copy is restricted to in-frame clones and leaves out a portion. Found here are about 200,000 clones, about 86% of them singletons; the top ten hold about 8.9%. Allocation to cohorts depended on clinical history reported by the participants. This TCR came from a woman in her forties or fifties with acute COVID-19. The sequenced sample was PBMCs or T cells enriched from blood (not recorded which).

Written as DNA, the CDR3 is TGTGCCAGCAGCGTAGGGGGAGGGATGAGCACTGAAGCTTTCTTT. Its translation is CASSVGGGMSTEAFF. The chain employs TRBV9 and TRBJ1-1; D unclear. V lost 0 bases and J 4 bases, leaving 13 bases between the germline ends. In germline, CDR1 is SGDLS, CDR2 YYNGEE. The CDR3 totals 15 residues.